This T cell receptor beta chain came from a study of identical twins. Study-level findings and limits: Recombination models fit unrelated individuals' TCR alpha sharing but underestimated twins'. Out-of-frame alpha sequences common to twins exhibited an excess of low generation probability. Zero-insertion analyses were open to partial confounding by invariant MAIT and iNKT cells.

Germline V gene sequence: CDR1 MNHNS, CDR2 SASEGT. The CDR3 runs 13 residues. Trimming cost V 6 bases and J 2 bases, with 10 bases left between them. This clonotype was seen at least ten times. Its antigen is not known. TCRdb ran MiXCR on the 5' RACE reads and lists one entry per CDR3 protein. This table has nearly 650,000 distinct CDR3 sequences, about 7.6% appearing once. These same records also appear under a second study, on yellow fever vaccine responses in identical twins.

The sequencing sample was made of PBMCs. The rearrangement links TRBV6-1 to TRBJ1-2; D gene unclear. The sequence was obtained from a woman aged 18-29 years in good health. CDR3 in amino acids: CASREDGNYGYTF. The CDR3 DNA sequence: TGTGCCAGCAGGGAGGACGGCAACTATGGCTACACCTTC.